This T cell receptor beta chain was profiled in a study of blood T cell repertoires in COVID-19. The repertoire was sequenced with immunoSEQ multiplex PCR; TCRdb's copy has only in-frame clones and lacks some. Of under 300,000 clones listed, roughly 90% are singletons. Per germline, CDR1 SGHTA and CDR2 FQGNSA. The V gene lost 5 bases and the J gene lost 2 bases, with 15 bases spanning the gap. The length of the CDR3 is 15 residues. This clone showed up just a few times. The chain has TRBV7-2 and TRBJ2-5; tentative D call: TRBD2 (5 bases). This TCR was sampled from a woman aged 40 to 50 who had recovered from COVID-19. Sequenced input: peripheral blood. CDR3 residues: CASSPRPTRQETQYF. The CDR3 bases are TGTGCCAGCAGCCCCCGCCCTACTAGACAAGAGACCCAGTACTTC.